The 18 T cell receptor beta chains below all came from one sample that was sequenced in a study of T-cell reconstitution after alpha-beta-depleted transplantation in children. A library of TCRbeta sequences, prepared with unique molecular identifiers, was generated. TCRdb analysed the PCR reads with MiXCR anew, one entry per CDR3 protein. The data hold 440,000 or so distinct CDR3 sequences, with approximately 41% observed a single time. The material was PBMCs, obtained before TCRalphabeta/CD19-depleted stem cell transplant. The receptors originated from a girl aged 2-10 years with aplastic anemia, due to receive a stem cell transplant.

This chain connects TRBV5-1 to TRBJ2-3; weak D call: TRBD1 (6 bases). This CDR3 contains 15 residues. V was shortened by 3 bases and J by 1 base, with 12 bases between the two germline ends. Germline V gives CDR1 SGHRS, CDR2 YFSETQ. CDR3 residues: CASSSTGPRTDTQYF. The CDR3 bases are TGCGCCAGCAGCTCAACAGGGCCCCGCACAGATACGCAGTATTTT.

As regards this clonotype: Relative to the germline gene, one junction end is altered; a read error may explain this. The chain carries TRBV20-1 and TRBJ2-3, with 14 bases identical to TRBD2. The CDR3 has 16 residues. CDR1 and CDR2 from the germline V gene are DFQATT and SNEGSKA (reference sequence). The CDR3 is CSARESGLAGADKQYF. DNA of the CDR3: TGCAGTGCTAGGGAATCGGGACTAGCGGGAGCAGATAAGCAGTATTTT.

This clonotype has more than one count but fewer than ten. This chain uses TRBV7-3 with TRBJ1-1, with D hard to call. Germline V CDR1 and CDR2: SGHTA, FQGTGA. Between the trimmed V and J ends, which lost 2 bases and 1 base, there was a span of 8 bases. The CDR3 has 14 amino acids. CDR3 in DNA: TGTGCCAGCAGCTTAGGACGGCAGAACACTGAAGCTTTCTTT. Protein: CASSLGRQNTEAFF.

This chain links TRBV4-2 with TRBJ2-7, with D uncertain. V was trimmed by 0 bases and J by 0 bases, leaving 9 bases between them. Germline values: CDR1 LGHNA, CDR2 YNFKEQ. This CDR3 is 15 amino acids long. The CDR3 here is CASSQEVNFSYEQYF. The CDR3 DNA follows: TGTGCCAGCAGCCAAGAAGTCAACTTCTCCTACGAGCAGTACTTC.

The chain joins TRBV7-8 to TRBJ2-7; 7 positions match TRBD1. Germline values: CDR1 SGHVS, CDR2 FQNEAQ. The trim removed 5 bases at V and 2 bases at J, leaving 12 bases unmatched. The CDR3 length is 16 residues. CDR3 loop: CASSAGSGQITYEQYF. The CDR3, as DNA: TGTGCCAGCAGCGCAGGTTCGGGACAGATAACCTACGAGCAGTACTTC.

J is TRBJ2-7 and V is TRBV20-1, with D uncertain. CDR3 length: 13 amino acids. Germline CDR1 and CDR2: DFQATT and SNEGSKA (reference sequence). Trimming took 3 bases from V and 5 from J, leaving 14 bases between them. DNA for the CDR3: TGCAGTGCTAGTCCTGGGCCGGGCCACGAGCAGTACTTC. Protein: CSASPGPGHEQYF.

Many counts were recorded for this clonotype. The chain combines TRBV27 with TRBJ1-2, with 10 bases lining up with TRBD1. With 8 bases clipped from V and 3 bases from J, the junction kept 6 bases outside the gene matches. This CDR3 contains 14 residues. CDR1 and CDR2 (germline): MNHEY, SMNVEV (reference sequence). The CDR3 coding sequence is TGTGCCAGCTCATTCGGACAGGGGGACTATGGCTACACCTTC. This sequence encodes CASSFGQGDYGYTF.

This clonotype turned up a few times. V and J are TRBV7-2 and TRBJ2-7; 7 bases fit TRBD2. Germline CDR1 SGHTA, CDR2 FQGNSA. Trimming removed 11 bases from V and 2 bases from J; junction bases left unmatched: 9. CDR3 length: 13 amino acids. As DNA, the CDR3 is TGTGCCGCTGGCACTAGCGCCGCCTACGAGCAGTACTTC. This sequence encodes CAAGTSAAYEQYF.

This clonotype appeared many times. The chain recombines TRBV5-1 with TRBJ1-5; D not resolved. V lost 1 base and J 3 bases, leaving 8 bases between the germline ends. Germline CDR1 and CDR2: SGHRS and YFSETQ. The CDR3 runs 14 residues. The CDR3 region is CASSLRPDNQPQHF. DNA for the CDR3: TGCGCCAGCAGCTTGCGGCCGGACAATCAGCCCCAGCATTTT.

The V and J genes are TRBV10-3 and TRBJ2-3; D could derive from TRBD1 or TRBD2 (6 bases each). This CDR3 has 14 amino acids. Trimming shortened V by 4 bases and J by 1 base, and 9 bases separated the two germline ends. Per germline, CDR1 ENHRY and CDR2 SYGVKD. CDR3 sequence reads: CAISAGARTDTQYF. DNA for the CDR3: TGTGCCATCAGTGCGGGGGCCCGCACAGATACGCAGTATTTT.

V is TRBV7-9 and J is TRBJ1-1; 8 nucleotides match TRBD1. Germline CDR1 SEHNR, CDR2 FQNEAQ (reference sequence). This CDR3 is built from 15 residues. Trimming cost V 4 bases and J 2 bases; bases outside gene matches: 6. CDR3 DNA sequence: TGTGCCAGCAGCTCTTGGGACAGGCCAAACACTGAAGCTTTCTTT. Protein sequence: CASSSWDRPNTEAFF.

This clonotype was detected only once. This chain connects TRBV7-9 to TRBJ2-7; the D gene is possibly TRBD2 (5 bases). Trimming removed 2 bases at V and 2 bases at J, with 13 bases between. Germline V gene data show CDR1 as SEHNR and CDR2 as FQNEAQ (reference sequence). CDR3 length: 15 amino acids. The CDR3 DNA reads as TGTGCCAGCAGCTTATCGGCGGGTGATACCTACGAGCAGTACTTC. It codes for CASSLSAGDTYEQYF.

The chain's CDR3 is CSASPIAGASYNEQFF. In DNA, the CDR3 is TGCAGTGCTAGCCCCATAGCGGGAGCTTCCTACAATGAGCAGTTCTTC. The genes are TRBV20-1 and TRBJ2-1; 9 bases line up with TRBD2. CDR1 and CDR2 (germline): DFQATT, SNEGSKA (reference sequence). The V segment lost 3 bases and the J segment 1 base; nucleotides outside the gene matches: 7. There are 16 residues in the CDR3.

This clonotype was counted at least ten times. V gene TRBV12-3 or TRBV12-4 combines with J gene TRBJ1-1; D call uncertain. This CDR3 comprises 13 residues. V was shortened by 7 bases and J by 1 base, with 10 bases between the two germline ends. In DNA, the CDR3 is TGTGCCAGCAACCTCGAAAGGAACACTGAAGCTTTCTTT. Amino acid sequence: CASNLERNTEAFF.

The rearrangement joins TRBV15 to TRBJ1-2; D is ambiguous. The V end lost 4 bases, the J end lost 3 bases, and 9 bases lay between the germline ends. In germline, CDR1 is LNHNV, CDR2 YYDKDF (reference sequence). This CDR3 spans 13 amino acids. This CDR3 reads CATSTSGYYGYTF. DNA of the CDR3: TGTGCCACCAGCACGAGCGGATACTATGGCTACACCTTC. Supplemented by reference TRBV15 and TRBJ1-2, the full variable domain reads DAMVIQNPRYQVTQFGKPVTLSCSQTLNHNVMYWYQQKSSQAPKLLFHYYDKDFNNEADTPDNFQSRRPNTSFCFLDIRSPGLGDTAMYLCATSTSGYYGYTFGSGTRLTVV.

The chain recombines TRBV6-1 with TRBJ2-7; 8 bases line up with TRBD2. The J segment lost 5 bases and the V segment lost 8 bases, leaving 11 bases of the junction unmatched. The germline CDR1 and CDR2 sequences are MNHNS and SASEGT. This CDR3 has 14 amino acids. The CDR3 region has the DNA TGTGCCAGCCTCGGGCTCCGGGAGGGGGACGAGCAGTACTTC. This codes for CASLGLREGDEQYF.

The table lists this clonotype with a count of one. The rearrangement uses TRBV5-1 and TRBJ2-7; 10 nucleotides align to TRBD2. Germline loops: CDR1 SGHRS, CDR2 YFSETQ. CDR3 length equals 17 residues. V was pared by 0 bases and J by 0 bases, with 6 bases of the junction left unmatched. CDR3: CASSLVDSGRISYEQYF. The CDR3 bases are TGCGCCAGCAGCTTGGTTGATAGCGGGAGGATCTCCTACGAGCAGTACTTC.

The J gene is TRBJ2-7, the V gene TRBV10-3, with D perhaps matching TRBD1 (6 bases). Germline V gene sequence: CDR1 ENHRY, CDR2 SYGVKD. V was clipped by 6 bases and J by 2 bases, with 17 bases between them. The CDR3 consists of 15 residues. CDR3 region: CAISARDTGTYEQYF. The DNA of the CDR3 is TGTGCCATCAGCGCCCGGGACACGGGAACCTACGAGCAGTACTTC.